This paragraph covers one TCR beta chain sequence. An end of the junction differs from the germline gene, which may be a read error. The data belong to a study of control samples from healthy donors and cancer patients. CDR3 length: 12 residues. Germline CDR1 SEHNR, CDR2 FQNEAQ (reference sequence). Sequencing used immunoSEQ multiplex PCR; TCRdb keeps in-frame clones, though not all of them. The sample includes about 130,000 clones, more than 85% seen only once; the top ten take 8.5% to 10%. The origin of this receptor is a man between 18 and 29 years old in good health. Sequencing was performed on blood. This sequence joins TRBV7-9 and TRBJ2-2; D might be TRBD1 (7 bases). The CDR3 DNA reads TGTGCCAGCAGCCTAACCCAGGGGGGGCTGTTTTTT. Protein: CASSLTQGGLFF.